This entry concerns a single T cell receptor (beta chain). The sample belongs to a study of neoadjuvant anti-PD-1 for oral cavity cancer. Study overall: Patients without progression received a fourth nivolumab dose around day 43, then surgical resection on days 50-56.

Noted time point: after neoadjuvant nivolumab, at surgical resection. These newly diagnosed stage II-IVA oral cavity squamous cell carcinoma patients had no prior systemic or radiation treatment. Patients had HPV-negative, locally advanced oral cavity squamous cell carcinoma. Two replicates per tumor sample, mostly from around 4.8 ug of genomic DNA. Using immunoSEQ multiplex PCR, the repertoire was profiled, and TCRdb retains in-frame clones only, with some absent. The sample records about 15,000 clones, about 37% being singletons. Source: tumor tissue, taken after nivolumab (anti-PD-1) treatment. This clonotype was obtained from a person aged 35 to 85 with oral cavity squamous cell carcinoma.

CDR3 in amino acids: CASSLRQGNTGELFF. The CDR3, as DNA: TGTGCCAGCAGCTTAAGACAGGGTAACACCGGGGAGCTGTTTTTT. The V call is TRBV7-2, the J call TRBJ2-2; 7 nucleotides line up with TRBD1. The CDR3 contains 15 residues. Germline trimming cut 2 bases from V and 2 bases from J; bases unmatched to any gene: 2. Looked up from germline, CDR1 is SGHTA and CDR2 is FQGNSA. Together with reference TRBV7-2 and TRBJ2-2, the CDR3 gives the full variable domain: GAGVSQSPSNKVTEKGKDVELRCDPISGHTALYWYRQSLGQGLEFLIYFQGNSAPDKSGLPSDRFSAERTGGSVSTLTIQRTQQEDSAVYLCASSLRQGNTGELFFGEGSRLTVL.